These 26 T cell receptor beta chains share one sample of origin, sequenced in a study of blood T cells in healthy people across ages. With a J-beta primer mix and a sample-barcoded 5' primer, a second PCR ran roughly 6 to 12 cycles. TCRdb redid the calling of the 5' RACE reads with MiXCR, one entry per CDR3 protein. This table has hundreds of thousands of distinct CDR3 sequences, approximately 55% appearing once. Sequencing was carried out using blood. These receptors came from a man older than 75 in good health.

This clonotype was seen a handful of times. This chain uses TRBV20-1 with TRBJ2-3, with D maybe TRBD1 (6 bases). Germline V CDR1 and CDR2: DFQATT, SNEGSKA (reference sequence). The V end lost 2 bases, the J end lost 2 bases, and 14 bases lay between the germline ends. CDR3 length: 15 residues. The CDR3 nucleotides are TGCAGTGCTAGAAAGGACAGCACTCTCACAGATACGCAGTATTTT. Its protein is CSARKDSTLTDTQYF.

There are a few counts of this clonotype. The chain uses TRBV7-9 and TRBJ2-1; D is tentatively TRBD1 or TRBD2 (5 bases each). This CDR3 has 16 amino acids. Germline loops: CDR1 SEHNR, CDR2 FQNEAQ (reference sequence). V dropped 5 bases and J dropped 4 bases, with 18 bases sitting between them. Written as DNA, the CDR3 is TGTGCCAGCAGCCCGGTTCCCGGGGACGGATACAATGAGCAGTTCTTC. This gives the protein CASSPVPGDGYNEQFF.

The chain joins TRBV20-1 to TRBJ2-3; a possible D gene is TRBD2 (6 bases). The CDR3 is made up of 15 amino acids. Per germline, CDR1 DFQATT and CDR2 SNEGSKA (reference sequence). The V gene lost 0 bases and the J gene lost 2 bases, with 12 bases spanning the gap. CDR3 DNA sequence: TGCAGTGCTAGAGATTGGGAGCGGGTCACAGATACGCAGTATTTT. This sequence encodes CSARDWERVTDTQYF.

The V call is TRBV29-1, the J call TRBJ2-1; TRBD2 matches at 9 bases. In germline, CDR1 is SQVTM, CDR2 ANQGSEA. This CDR3 has 15 amino acids. V dropped 7 bases and J dropped 0; count of bases not matched to a gene: 7. CDR3 nucleotide sequence: TGCAGCGGGGGTAGTAGCGGGAGCTCCTACAATGAGCAGTTCTTC. Protein product: CSGGSSGSSYNEQFF.

The rearrangement links TRBV12-3 or TRBV12-4 to TRBJ1-4; TRBD1 matches at 12 bases. The CDR3 has 16 amino acids. V lost 7 bases and J lost 7; bases outside the gene matches: 10. DNA of the CDR3: TGTGCCAGCATTCCAAAAAGGGGACAGGGGGCTGAAAAACTGTTTTTT. This codes for CASIPKRGQGAEKLFF.

The chain uses TRBV20-1 and TRBJ2-5, with TRBD2 matching 7 bases. The assigned J gene may be wrong: the sequence end matches TRBJ2-7 better. Germline V gene sequence: CDR1 DFQATT, CDR2 SNEGSKA (reference sequence). The CDR3 runs 12 residues. The CDR3 loop is CSATRTSYEQYF. DNA of the CDR3: TGCAGTGCCACCAGGACTAGCTACGAGCAGTACTTC.

The DNA of the CDR3 is TGTGCCAGCAGTTGGGGGGGGGGAGCGGACACTGAAGCTTTCTTT. Amino acids: CASSWGGGADTEAFF. The rearrangement links TRBV28 to TRBJ1-1, with D perhaps matching TRBD1 (5 bases). Germline loops: CDR1 MDHEN, CDR2 SYDVKM. CDR3 size: 15 residues. V shed 4 bases and J shed 3 bases, with 15 bases lying between them.

DNA for the CDR3: TGTGCCAGCGAGGCGGATGTGCTAGGGGACAGATACGCGTATTTT. This encodes CASEADVLGDRYAYF. The chain uses TRBV2 and TRBJ2-3; TRBD1 matches 7 bases. Trimming took 8 bases from V and 14 from J; bases not matched to a gene: 22. The CDR3 loop spans 15 amino acids. Looked up from germline, CDR1 is SNHLY and CDR2 is FYNNEI.

The chain combines TRBV15 with TRBJ2-1, with D perhaps matching TRBD2 (5 bases). The CDR3 length is 14 residues. Trimming pared 3 bases from V and 7 bases from J, leaving 13 bases between. Germline values: CDR1 LNHNV, CDR2 YYDKDF (reference sequence). CDR3 in DNA: TGTGCCACCAGCAGCCCCCTTCGGGGAAATGAGCAGTTCTTC. This sequence encodes CATSSPLRGNEQFF. Looking up the rest from reference TRBV15 and TRBJ2-1 gives the full variable domain: DAMVIQNPRYQVTQFGKPVTLSCSQTLNHNVMYWYQQKSSQAPKLLFHYYDKDFNNEADTPDNFQSRRPNTSFCFLDIRSPGLGDTAMYLCATSSPLRGNEQFFGPGTRLTVL.

The J gene is TRBJ2-3, the V gene TRBV27; 9 bases match TRBD2. The CDR3 length is 15 residues. V gave up 6 bases and J gave up 8 bases; unmatched junction bases: 12. CDR1 and CDR2 (germline): MNHEY, SMNVEV (reference sequence). CDR3 region: CASRQGLALAGTQYF. In DNA form, the CDR3 reads TGTGCCAGCAGGCAGGGACTAGCCCTCGCAGGTACGCAGTATTTT.

For this clonotype: A read error may explain this, as a much larger clone is one base away. V gene TRBV11-2 combines with J gene TRBJ2-7; weak D call: TRBD2 (5 bases). Trimming left V 3 bases short and J 2 bases short, with 11 bases between. CDR1 SGHAT and CDR2 FQNNGV come from the germline V gene. The CDR3 runs 14 residues. The CDR3 is CASSFGSRAYEQYF. For the CDR3, the DNA is TGTGCCAGCAGCTTTGGGAGTAGGGCCTACGAGCAGTACTTC.

This clonotype was seen a few times. This rearrangement joins TRBV5-1 to TRBJ2-3; the D is unclear. Germline values: CDR1 SGHRS, CDR2 YFSETQ. V was clipped by 5 bases and J by 0 bases, with 16 bases between them. This CDR3 contains 16 residues. The CDR3 is CASSVAAPSSTDTQYF. The CDR3, as DNA: TGCGCCAGCAGTGTGGCAGCTCCTTCTAGCACAGATACGCAGTATTTT.

The rearrangement links TRBV7-3 to TRBJ1-1, with TRBD1 as a possible D gene (5 bases). The CDR3 is 14 residues long. Trimming cost V 10 bases and J 0 bases, with 15 bases left between them. Germline CDR1 and CDR2: SGHTA and FQGTGA. Here the CDR3 reads CAIPPAGLNTEAFF. CDR3 bases: TGTGCCATCCCGCCCGCAGGGTTGAACACTGAAGCTTTCTTT. Full variable domain (outside the CDR3, taken from reference TRBV7-3 and TRBJ1-1): GAGVSQTPSNKVTEKGKYVELRCDPISGHTALYWYRQSLGQGPEFLIYFQGTGAADDSGLPNDRFFAVRPEGSVSTLKIQRTERGDSAVYLCAIPPAGLNTEAFFGQGTRLTVV.

The table lists this clonotype with a count of one. V is TRBV5-1 and J is TRBJ2-3, with 8 bases lining up with TRBD2. Looked up from germline, CDR1 is SGHRS and CDR2 is YFSETQ. Trimming removed 1 base from V and 0 bases from J; junction bases left unmatched: 7. The length of the CDR3 is 17 residues. CDR3 DNA sequence: TGCGCCAGCAGCTTGACGGAGGCTAGCGGGAGCACAGATACGCAGTATTTT. Amino acid sequence: CASSLTEASGSTDTQYF.

The chain couples TRBV28 to TRBJ2-5, with D possibly TRBD2 on 6 matching bases. Germline V gene lookup returns CDR1 MDHEN and CDR2 SYDVKM. The CDR3 is made up of 15 amino acids. Trimming shortened V by 4 bases and J by 5 bases, and 17 bases separated the two germline ends. This CDR3 reads CASSSRTSPVETQYF. The CDR3 DNA reads as TGTGCCAGCAGTTCCCGAACTAGCCCGGTGGAGACCCAGTACTTC.

V gene TRBV5-1 combines with J gene TRBJ2-1; D gene ambiguous. The CDR3 covers 14 residues. In germline, CDR1 is SGHRS, CDR2 YFSETQ. Trimming left V 6 bases short and J 4 bases short, with 14 bases between. The DNA of the CDR3 is TGCGCCAGCAAAATTGGCAGTCCTTACAATGAGCAGTTCTTC. As protein: CASKIGSPYNEQFF. The full variable domain, in which reference TRBV5-1 and TRBJ2-1 provide the parts outside the CDR3, is KAGVTQTPRYLIKTRGQQVTLSCSPISGHRSVSWYQQTPGQGLQFLFEYFSETQRNKGNFPGRFSGRQFSNSRSEMNVSTLELGDSALYLCASKIGSPYNEQFFGPGTRLTVL.

This clonotype was observed at least ten times. The J gene is TRBJ2-2, the V gene TRBV11-3, with 8 bases identical to TRBD2. This CDR3 is 17 amino acids long. The V segment lost 1 base and the J segment 9 bases; nucleotides outside the gene matches: 13. Germline values: CDR1 SGHNT, CDR2 YENEEA. The DNA of the CDR3 is TGTGCCAGCAGCTTAGGTCCTGGAGCGGGAGACGTCCGGGAGCTGTTTTTT. Its translation: CASSLGPGAGDVRELFF.

The chain links TRBV10-2 to TRBJ2-7, with D perhaps given as TRBD1 or TRBD2 (5 bases each). Germline V gene data show CDR1 as WSHSY and CDR2 as SAAADI. The CDR3 is 12 amino acids. Trimming left V 4 bases short and J 3 bases short, with 7 bases between. The CDR3 loop is CASSGDVYEQYF. CDR3 bases: TGCGCCAGCAGTGGGGACGTCTACGAGCAGTACTTC.

Concerning this clonotype: Compared with germline, one end of the junction differs, possibly owing to a read error. The rearrangement joins TRBV12-3 or TRBV12-4 to TRBJ2-1; no reliable D call. The length of the CDR3 is 15 residues. CDR3 nucleotides: TGTGTCAGCAGTTTACGGCGGCTTAAGAGCGATGAGCAGTTCTTC. It translates to CVSSLRRLKSDEQFF.

The rearrangement joins TRBV27 to TRBJ2-7; possibly TRBD1 for D (6 bases). V dropped 5 bases and J dropped 0 bases, with 17 bases sitting between them. Germline loops: CDR1 MNHEY, CDR2 SMNVEV (reference sequence). The CDR3 covers 16 residues. The CDR3 loop is CASSPSWGPYSYEQYF. The DNA of the CDR3 is TGTGCCAGCAGTCCGTCCTGGGGGCCATACTCCTACGAGCAGTACTTC.

This clonotype turned up a few times. The rearrangement joins TRBV6-6 to TRBJ2-1; D is ambiguous. CDR3 length equals 12 residues. V was clipped by 5 bases and J by 9 bases, with 11 bases between them. The germline gives CDR1 MNHNY, CDR2 SVGAGI (reference sequence). As DNA, the CDR3 is TGTGCCAGCAGTCGCGACCGCGCTGAGCAGTTCTTC. Protein product: CASSRDRAEQFF.

This chain joins TRBV7-2 and TRBJ2-3, with D tentatively TRBD2 (6 bases). CDR3 length equals 13 residues. Deletions cut 5 bases from V and 5 bases from J, with 11 bases between. Germline CDR1 reads SGHTA; CDR2 reads FQGNSA. The CDR3: CASSPVGGDTQYF. For the CDR3, the DNA is TGTGCCAGCAGCCCTGTGGGGGGAGATACGCAGTATTTT.

J is TRBJ2-1 and V is TRBV20-1; D is possibly TRBD1 or TRBD2 (5 bases each). The CDR3 contains 10 residues. CDR1 is DFQATT and CDR2 is SNEGSKA in the germline V gene (reference sequence). Trimming stripped 3 bases from V and 9 bases from J, with 6 bases between. In nucleotides, the CDR3 is TGCAGTGCTAGCGGGGCTGAGCAGTTCTTC. The encoded protein is CSASGAEQFF.

This clonotype was observed a few times. The chain uses TRBV5-1 and TRBJ2-5; the match to TRBD1 covers 7 bases. The CDR3 totals 14 residues. Per germline, CDR1 SGHRS and CDR2 YFSETQ. The trim removed 4 bases at V and 4 bases at J, leaving 7 bases unmatched. CDR3 nucleotides: TGCGCCAGCAGCCCATGGACAGGTGGAGAGACCCAGTACTTC. Its translation is CASSPWTGGETQYF.

V and J are TRBV18 and TRBJ2-1; D perhaps matches TRBD2 (5 bases). The CDR3 length is 14 residues. Trimming removed 3 bases from V and 7 bases from J, with 13 bases in between. CDR1 is KGHSH, CDR2 LQKENI, per germline. The CDR3 bases are TGTGCCAGCTCACCCGCACGCGGGTCAAATGAGCAGTTCTTC. Encoded protein: CASSPARGSNEQFF.

The chain uses TRBV10-2 and TRBJ2-1; D may be TRBD1 (8 bases). V dropped 5 bases and J dropped 0 bases, with 14 bases sitting between them. The CDR3 consists of 16 residues. Germline assignment: CDR1 WSHSY and CDR2 SAAADI. The CDR3 DNA sequence: TGCGCCAGCAGTCAATACAGGGGGGGCTCCTACAATGAGCAGTTCTTC. Translation: CASSQYRGGSYNEQFF.